Many counts were recorded for the clone carrying this TCR beta chain. Its matching antigen is unknown. TCR cDNA molecules each carried a unique molecular identifier. TCRdb reanalysed the 5' RACE reads using MiXCR and keeps one entry per CDR3 protein. Of more than 10,000 distinct CDR3 sequences in the sample, about 5% were seen once. This sample's time point: sample taken at primary tumor resection. Unsorted whole RNA from tumor, nontumor lung or frozen PBMC underwent sequencing. Donation came from 70 or so patients with untreated early-stage non-small cell lung cancer. CDR1 is SGHTA, CDR2 FQGNSA, per germline. The CDR3 covers 16 residues. After removal of 4 bases from V and 3 bases from J, the junction contained 6 bases not matched to a gene. This sample was taken from a study of spatial heterogeneity in lung cancer. General observations from the study: Ubiquitous expanded tumor TCRs were seen in blood more at resection than at follow-up.

The chain combines TRBV7-2 with TRBJ2-3; 11 bases match TRBD2. The sequence came from a male donor with early-stage non-small cell lung cancer. Sequencing used PBMCs, obtained at surgery. CDR3 nucleotide sequence: TGTGCCAGCAGCTACTCTAGACTAGCGGGAACAGATACGCAGTATTTT. This sequence encodes CASSYSRLAGTDTQYF.